These 26 T cell receptor beta chains were all obtained from the same sample, sequenced in a study of Graves' ophthalmopathy and Graves' hyperthyroidism. RNA served as the template for amplifying TCR beta CDR3 regions. First-round RT-PCR with HTBI primers preceded a second-round multiplex PCR. TCRdb reprocessed the multiplex PCR reads via MiXCR and lists one record per CDR3 protein. The table shows 650,000 to 800,000 distinct CDR3 sequences, with under 50% occurring only once. Sequenced sample: peripheral blood. These receptors came from an adult man with Graves' ophthalmopathy.

This clonotype was observed a handful of times. V is TRBV9 and J is TRBJ2-7; 7 bases are a match to TRBD2. CDR1 SGDLS and CDR2 YYNGEE come from the germline V gene. The CDR3 length is 13 residues. The trim removed 4 bases at V and 3 bases at J, leaving 4 bases unmatched. The DNA of the CDR3 is TGTGCCAGCAGCCAACGGGAGGACTACGAGCAGTACTTC. Its protein product is CASSQREDYEQYF.

The chain has TRBV12-3 or TRBV12-4 and TRBJ2-7; TRBD2 agrees at 8 bases. The V gene end was trimmed by 4 bases and the J gene end by 0 bases; junction bases not matched to a gene: 11. This CDR3 has 17 residues. CDR3 in amino acids: CASSSAKTSALSYEQYF. DNA for the CDR3: TGTGCCAGCAGTTCCGCTAAGACTAGCGCTCTCTCCTACGAGCAGTACTTC.

This clonotype has a count of ten or more. The V call is TRBV12-3 or TRBV12-4, the J call TRBJ1-2; maybe TRBD1 (5 bases). V lost 5 bases and J 4 bases, leaving 11 bases between the germline ends. This CDR3 is 13 amino acids long. The DNA for the CDR3 is TGTGCCAGCAGTAAGACAGTATCCTATGGCTACACCTTC. Residues: CASSKTVSYGYTF.

A note on this clonotype: This CDR3 fails to terminate in the conserved phenylalanine or tryptophan, so it likely reflects a read error. V gene TRBV6-6 combines with J gene TRBJ1-6, with D perhaps TRBD1 (5 bases). CDR1 is MNHNY and CDR2 is SVGAGI in the germline V gene (reference sequence). The CDR3 contains 13 residues. With 5 bases removed from V and 5 bases from J, the gap between germline ends came to 7 bases. This chain's CDR3 is CASSGHDNSPLHV. In nucleotides, the CDR3 is TGTGCCAGCAGTGGACATGATAATTCACCCCTCCACGTT.

This clonotype was counted at least ten times. The chain combines TRBV15 with TRBJ1-2, with D maybe TRBD1 (5 bases). CDR1 is LNHNV, CDR2 YYDKDF, per germline (reference sequence). This CDR3 is built from 15 residues. The germline V and J ends were trimmed by 5 bases and 6 bases, with 19 bases remaining between them. CDR3 sequence (DNA): TGTGCCACCAGCGCGGGAGGGTTGAGGGGTGATGGCTACACCTTC. This encodes CATSAGGLRGDGYTF.

This clonotype occurred many times. The rearrangement uses TRBV24-1 and TRBJ2-5, with 9 positions matching TRBD1. J lost 2 bases, V lost 4 bases, and 4 bases had no gene match. Germline CDR1 reads KGHDR; CDR2 reads SFDVKD. The CDR3 loop spans 15 amino acids. The CDR3: CATSDPDRGQETQYF. Here the CDR3 DNA reads TGTGCCACCAGTGACCCAGACAGGGGGCAAGAGACCCAGTACTTC.

As concerns this clonotype: The junction departs from the called germline gene at one end, perhaps through a read error. V usage is TRBV16 and J usage is TRBJ2-7; D unclear. This CDR3 has 15 residues. Germline loops: CDR1 KGHSY, CDR2 FQNENV. The CDR3 coding sequence is TGTGCCAGAAGCCAATCACCCGAGGTGGGCTACGAGCAGTACTTC. Its translation is CARSQSPEVGYEQYF.

This clonotype was detected only a few times. The chain employs TRBV4-3 and TRBJ2-5; 8 bases are a match to TRBD1. V shed 1 base, J shed 5 bases, and the junction held 6 bases outside the gene matches. Germline V gene data show CDR1 as LGHNA and CDR2 as YSLEER. The CDR3 is 15 residues long. The CDR3 here is CASSQGQGAYETQYF. CDR3 nucleotide sequence: TGCGCCAGCAGCCAAGGTCAGGGGGCCTATGAGACCCAGTACTTC.

This clonotype was observed at least ten times. The chain carries TRBV7-2 and TRBJ1-6; 8 bases agree with TRBD1. J was trimmed by 11 bases and V by 5 bases; bases with no gene match: 11. The CDR3 runs to 15 residues. CDR1 SGHTA and CDR2 FQGNSA come from the germline V gene. This CDR3 is CASSPGTGDRTPLHF. In nucleotides, the CDR3 is TGTGCCAGCAGCCCGGGGACAGGCGATCGGACACCCCTCCACTTT. The full variable domain, its missing parts supplied by reference TRBV7-2 and TRBJ1-6, is GAGVSQSPSNKVTEKGKDVELRCDPISGHTALYWYRQSLGQGLEFLIYFQGNSAPDKSGLPSDRFSAERTGGSVSTLTIQRTQQEDSAVYLCASSPGTGDRTPLHFGNGTRLTVT.

The chain employs TRBV12-3 or TRBV12-4 and TRBJ2-5; D is uncertain. Trimming took 2 bases from V and 7 from J, leaving 14 bases between them. There are 14 residues in the CDR3. The CDR3 is CASSLSLVSRTQYF. In DNA, the CDR3 is TGTGCCAGCAGTTTATCTCTAGTGTCCCGGACCCAGTACTTC.

The chain is built from TRBV19 and TRBJ2-2; D is possibly TRBD1 (6 bases). The germline V and J ends were trimmed by 7 bases and 5 bases, with 11 bases remaining between them. Germline CDR1 is LNHDA and CDR2 is SQIVND (reference sequence). The CDR3 contains 13 residues. CDR3 sequence reads: CASMGQHTGELFF. In nucleotides, the CDR3 is TGTGCCAGTATGGGACAACATACCGGGGAGCTGTTTTTT.

Comments on this clonotype: A much more abundant neighbour one base away suggests this may be a read error. The chain recombines TRBV11-1 with TRBJ1-2; D gene ambiguous. CDR1 is SGHAT, CDR2 FQDESV, per germline (reference sequence). The CDR3 spans 16 residues. CDR3 DNA sequence: TGTGCCAGCCGCTTCGGGCGGGCTCATGCCTCCTATGGCTACACCTTC. The encoded protein is CASRFGRAHASYGYTF.

This clonotype was seen repeatedly, ten times or more. This rearrangement joins TRBV25-1 to TRBJ1-3; 9 nucleotides line up with TRBD1. Germline lookup yields CDR1 MGHDK and CDR2 SYGVNS. CDR3 length: 16 residues. V lost 1 base to trimming and J lost 0 bases; unmatched junction nucleotides: 1. This CDR3 reads CASSELTGGSGNTIYF. CDR3 coding DNA: TGTGCCAGCAGTGAATTGACAGGGGGCTCTGGAAACACCATATATTTT.

Many counts were recorded for this clonotype. The CDR3 DNA follows: TGTGCCGCCGGGGGCGGACTAGCGGGGGCCCCAGGAGACGAGCAGTACTTC. It specifies CAAGGGLAGAPGDEQYF. The genes are TRBV10-3 and TRBJ2-7; 13 nucleotides line up with TRBD2. V trimming: 11 bases; J trimming: 5 bases; junction bases outside the gene matches: 18. CDR3 length: 17 amino acids. Germline loops: CDR1 ENHRY, CDR2 SYGVKD.

The chain joins TRBV12-3 or TRBV12-4 to TRBJ2-7, with D maybe TRBD2 (6 bases). Trimming removed 5 bases from V and 3 bases from J, with 29 bases in between. This CDR3 comprises 19 residues. CDR3 coding DNA: TGTGCCAGCAGTCCGGACGCGGGGAGTAGCGGCCTGGAGTTCTACGAGCAGTACTTC. Its protein product is CASSPDAGSSGLEFYEQYF.

This clonotype was counted at least ten times. This chain connects TRBV6-5 to TRBJ2-7; D not resolved. V was clipped by 5 bases and J by 3 bases, with 11 bases between them. This CDR3 has 13 residues. CDR1 is MNHEY and CDR2 is SVGAGI in the germline V gene. The CDR3 region is CASSSMPRYEQYF. For the CDR3, the DNA is TGTGCCAGCAGTAGCATGCCTCGCTACGAGCAGTACTTC.

At least ten counts were recorded for this clonotype. The chain carries TRBV20-1 and TRBJ1-5, with TRBD1 matching over 9 bases. Germline assignment: CDR1 DFQATT and CDR2 SNEGSKA (reference sequence). The CDR3 runs 15 residues. V dropped 5 bases and J dropped 5; count of bases not matched to a gene: 10. CDR3 nucleotide sequence: TGCAGTGCTCGCCCCCCGGGACAGGGACATCAGCCCCAGCATTTT. It encodes CSARPPGQGHQPQHF.

V usage is TRBV25-1 and J usage is TRBJ1-4, with a possible D match to TRBD1 (6 bases). The germline V and J ends were trimmed by 6 bases and 3 bases, with 17 bases remaining between them. This CDR3 has 16 amino acids. The germline V gene encodes CDR1 MGHDK and CDR2 SYGVNS. This chain's CDR3 is CASSLDGGGANEKLFF. DNA for the CDR3: TGTGCCAGCAGCTTGGATGGAGGGGGGGCTAATGAAAAACTGTTTTTT.

This clonotype was recorded at least ten times. CDR3 DNA: TGTGCCAGCAGCTCGCTAGACATACCACGAGAGACCCAGTACTTC. Translated, it gives CASSSLDIPRETQYF. J is TRBJ2-5 and V is TRBV11-2; D uncertain. Germline V gene data show CDR1 as SGHAT and CDR2 as FQNNGV. The CDR3 contains 15 residues. The V gene lost 4 bases and the J gene lost 4 bases, with 16 bases spanning the gap.

A single count supports this clonotype. This may be a read error: a much more frequent sequence differs by one nucleotide. V and J are TRBV19 and TRBJ2-7; 11 positions match TRBD2. Looked up from germline, CDR1 is LNHDA and CDR2 is SQIVND (reference sequence). The CDR3 has 16 residues. The CDR3 bases are TGTGCCACTAGTATAGCGGGACTAGCGGTGAACTACGAGCAGTACTTC. Translation gives CATSIAGLAVNYEQYF.

This sequence joins TRBV5-1 and TRBJ1-1, with 7 bases lining up with TRBD1. The CDR3 runs 15 residues. The trim removed 3 bases at V and 4 bases at J, leaving 9 bases unmatched. Germline CDR1 and CDR2: SGHRS and YFSETQ. CDR3 protein: CASSSGQLSPTEAFF. The CDR3 DNA sequence: TGCGCCAGCAGCTCGGGACAGCTCTCCCCCACTGAAGCTTTCTTT.

Comment on this clonotype: At one end the junction does not follow the germline gene, possibly because of a read error. V usage is TRBV19 and J usage is TRBJ2-6; 9 nucleotides align to TRBD1. CDR1 is LNHDA and CDR2 is SQIVND in the germline V gene (reference sequence). CDR3 length: 13 amino acids. CDR3 residues: CASSMTGGNVLTF. In nucleotides, the CDR3 is TGTGCCAGTAGTATGACAGGGGGCAACGTCCTGACTTTC.

This clonotype appeared many times. This chain uses TRBV9 with TRBJ1-5; possibly TRBD1 for D (6 bases). From germline, CDR1 is SGDLS and CDR2 YYNGEE. There are 15 residues in the CDR3. The V gene lost 3 bases and the J gene lost 4 bases, with 14 bases spanning the gap. In DNA form, the CDR3 reads TGTGCCAGCAGCGCCAGGGGTGCGGGGAATCAGCCCCAGCATTTT. This codes for CASSARGAGNQPQHF.

The J gene is TRBJ1-2, the V gene TRBV30; D is uncertain. Germline assignment: CDR1 GTSNPN and CDR2 SVGIG (reference sequence). Trimming shortened V by 2 bases and J by 5 bases, and 6 bases separated the two germline ends. This CDR3 has 11 residues. This chain's CDR3 is CAWSTSYGYTF. Written as DNA, the CDR3 is TGTGCCTGGAGTACCTCTTATGGCTACACCTTC.

In this sample, this clonotype turned up many times. V usage is TRBV7-9 and J usage is TRBJ1-2; TRBD1 aligns across 7 bases. Germline lookup yields CDR1 SEHNR and CDR2 FQNEAQ (reference sequence). This CDR3 contains 14 residues. The trim removed 4 bases at V and 4 bases at J, leaving 6 bases unmatched. The CDR3 bases are TGTGCCAGCAGCTCCGACAGGGACACCTATGGCTACACCTTC. This sequence encodes CASSSDRDTYGYTF.

Regarding this clonotype: A much larger clone differs from this one at a single base, so this may be a read error. V and J are TRBV10-3 and TRBJ2-3; tentative D call: TRBD2 (5 bases). The CDR3 consists of 11 residues. CDR1 is ENHRY and CDR2 is SYGVKD in the germline V gene. The V and J ends lost 11 bases and 6 bases respectively, with 12 bases between them. The CDR3 protein is CAVSRGDTQYF. The CDR3 bases are TGTGCCGTCTCTCGGGGTGATACGCAGTATTTT.